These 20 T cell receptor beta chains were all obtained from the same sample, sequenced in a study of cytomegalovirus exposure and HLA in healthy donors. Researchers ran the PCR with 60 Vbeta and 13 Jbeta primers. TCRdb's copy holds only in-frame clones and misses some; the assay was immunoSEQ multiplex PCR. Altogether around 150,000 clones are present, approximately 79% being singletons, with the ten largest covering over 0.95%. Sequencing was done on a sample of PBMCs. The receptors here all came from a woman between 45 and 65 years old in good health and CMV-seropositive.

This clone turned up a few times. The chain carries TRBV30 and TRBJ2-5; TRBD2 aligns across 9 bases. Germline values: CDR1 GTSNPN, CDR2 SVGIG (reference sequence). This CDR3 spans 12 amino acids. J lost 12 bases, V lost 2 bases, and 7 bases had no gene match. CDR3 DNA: TGTGCCTGGAGTAGGGTAGCGGGGGTGAAGTACTTC. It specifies CAWSRVAGVKYF.

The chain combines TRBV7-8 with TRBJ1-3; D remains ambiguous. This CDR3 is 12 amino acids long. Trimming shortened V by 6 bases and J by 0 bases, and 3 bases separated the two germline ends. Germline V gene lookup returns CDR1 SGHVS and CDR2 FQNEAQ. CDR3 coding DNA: TGTGCCAGCAGTCGCTCTGGAAACACCATATATTTT. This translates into CASSRSGNTIYF.

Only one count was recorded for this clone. The DNA for the CDR3 is TGTGCCAGCAGCTGGGGACAGGGTTTCACCGGGGAGCTGTTTTTT. This encodes CASSWGQGFTGELFF. The chain is built from TRBV5-6 and TRBJ2-2; 9 bases line up with TRBD1. Trimming removed 3 bases from V and 4 bases from J; junction bases left unmatched: 4. Germline CDR1 and CDR2: SGHDT and YYEEEE. CDR3 length equals 15 residues.

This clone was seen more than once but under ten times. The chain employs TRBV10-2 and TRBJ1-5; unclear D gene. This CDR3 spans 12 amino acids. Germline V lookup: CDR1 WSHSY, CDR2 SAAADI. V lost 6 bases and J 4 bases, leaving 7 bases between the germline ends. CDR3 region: CASSGGNQPQHF. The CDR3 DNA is TGCGCCAGCAGCGGCGGGAATCAGCCCCAGCATTTT.

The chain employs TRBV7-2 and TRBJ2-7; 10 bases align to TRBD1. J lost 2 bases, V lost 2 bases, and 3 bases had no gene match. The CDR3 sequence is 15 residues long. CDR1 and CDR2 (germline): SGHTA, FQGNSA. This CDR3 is CASSLSGTGAYEQYF. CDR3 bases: TGTGCCAGCAGCTTATCGGGGACAGGGGCCTACGAGCAGTACTTC. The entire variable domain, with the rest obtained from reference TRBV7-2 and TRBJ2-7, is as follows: GAGVSQSPSNKVTEKGKDVELRCDPISGHTALYWYRQSLGQGLEFLIYFQGNSAPDKSGLPSDRFSAERTGGSVSTLTIQRTQQEDSAVYLCASSLSGTGAYEQYFGPGTRLTVT.

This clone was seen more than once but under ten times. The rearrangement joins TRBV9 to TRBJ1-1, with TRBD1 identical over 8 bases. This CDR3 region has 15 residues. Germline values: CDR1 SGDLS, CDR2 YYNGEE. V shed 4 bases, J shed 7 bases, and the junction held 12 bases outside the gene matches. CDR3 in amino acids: CASSPRVDRDGEAFF. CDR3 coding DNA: TGTGCCAGCAGCCCCAGAGTGGACAGGGACGGTGAAGCTTTCTTT.

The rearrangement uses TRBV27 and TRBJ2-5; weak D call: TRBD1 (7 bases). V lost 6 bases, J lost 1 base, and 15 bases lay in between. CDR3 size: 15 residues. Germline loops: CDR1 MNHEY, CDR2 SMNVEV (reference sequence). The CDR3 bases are TGTGCCAGCAGACCTAGACAGGGACTCCAAGAGACCCAGTACTTC. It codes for CASRPRQGLQETQYF.

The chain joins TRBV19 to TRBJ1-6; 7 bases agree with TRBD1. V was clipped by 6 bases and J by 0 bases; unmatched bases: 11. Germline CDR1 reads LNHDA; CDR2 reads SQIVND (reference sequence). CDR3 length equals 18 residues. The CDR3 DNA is TGTGCCAGTAGGAGACAGGGAGGCCAGAGCTCCTATAATTCACCCCTCCACTTT. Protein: CASRRQGGQSSYNSPLHF.

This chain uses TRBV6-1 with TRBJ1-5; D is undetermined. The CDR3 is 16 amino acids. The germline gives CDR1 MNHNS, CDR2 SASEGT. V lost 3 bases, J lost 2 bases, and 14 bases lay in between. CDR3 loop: CASSDLEGRGNQPQHF. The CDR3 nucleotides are TGTGCCAGCAGTGACCTCGAGGGTCGGGGCAATCAGCCCCAGCATTTT.

The CDR3 nucleotides are TGTGCCAGCGGTGAGGGACAGGCCTACTATGGCTACACCTTC. Its protein product is CASGEGQAYYGYTF. The chain links TRBV28 to TRBJ1-2; 8 bases are a match to TRBD1. The CDR3 is 14 residues long. V was pared by 8 bases and J by 3 bases, with 8 bases of the junction left unmatched. The germline V gene encodes CDR1 MDHEN and CDR2 SYDVKM.

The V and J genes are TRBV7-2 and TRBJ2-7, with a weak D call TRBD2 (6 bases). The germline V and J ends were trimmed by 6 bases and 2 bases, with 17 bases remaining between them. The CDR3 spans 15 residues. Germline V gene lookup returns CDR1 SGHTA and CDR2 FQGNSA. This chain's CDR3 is CASSDAGTFTYEQYF. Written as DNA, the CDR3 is TGTGCCAGCAGTGATGCCGGGACTTTCACCTACGAGCAGTACTTC.

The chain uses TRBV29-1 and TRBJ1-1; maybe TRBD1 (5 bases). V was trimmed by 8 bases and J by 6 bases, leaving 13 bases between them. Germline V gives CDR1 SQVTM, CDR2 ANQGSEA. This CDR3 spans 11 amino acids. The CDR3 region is CSLLWGAEAFF. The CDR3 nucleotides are TGCAGCCTCCTGTGGGGGGCTGAAGCTTTCTTT. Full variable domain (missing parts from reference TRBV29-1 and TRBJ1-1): SAVISQKPSRDICQRGTSLTIQCQVDSQVTMMFWYRQQPGQSLTLIATANQGSEATYESGFVIDKFPISRPNLTFSTLTVSNMSPEDSSIYLCSLLWGAEAFFGQGTRLTVV.

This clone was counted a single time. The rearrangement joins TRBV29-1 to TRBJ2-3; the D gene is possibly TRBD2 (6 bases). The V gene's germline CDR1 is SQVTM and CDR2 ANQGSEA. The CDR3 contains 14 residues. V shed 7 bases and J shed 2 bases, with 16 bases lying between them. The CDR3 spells CSGQSGSNTDTQYF. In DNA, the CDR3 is TGCAGCGGCCAAAGCGGGTCCAACACAGATACGCAGTATTTT.

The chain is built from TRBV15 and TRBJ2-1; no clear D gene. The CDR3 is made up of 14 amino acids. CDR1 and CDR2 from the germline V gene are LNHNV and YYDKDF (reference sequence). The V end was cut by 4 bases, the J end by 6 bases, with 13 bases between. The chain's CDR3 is CATSTARSINEQFF. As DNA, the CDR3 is TGTGCCACCAGCACCGCCCGTAGCATCAATGAGCAGTTCTTC.

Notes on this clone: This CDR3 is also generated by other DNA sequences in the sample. CDR3 nucleotide sequence: TGTGCCAGCAGCCTCGGACAAAACACTGAAGCTTTCTTT. This gives the protein CASSLGQNTEAFF. The chain joins TRBV7-6 to TRBJ1-1, with TRBD1 as a possible D gene (5 bases). The germline CDR1 and CDR2 sequences are SGHVS and FNYEAQ. Trimming left V 5 bases short and J 2 bases short, with 9 bases between. The CDR3 consists of 13 residues.

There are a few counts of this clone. The CDR3 reads CASSEALGTGGYTEAFF. As DNA, the CDR3 is TGTGCCAGCAGTGAAGCATTAGGGACAGGGGGCTACACTGAAGCTTTCTTT. This chain links TRBV2 with TRBJ1-1; 12 bases align to TRBD1. This CDR3 is built from 17 residues. Germline CDR1 reads SNHLY; CDR2 reads FYNNEI. V was pared by 0 bases and J by 3 bases, with 5 bases of the junction left unmatched.

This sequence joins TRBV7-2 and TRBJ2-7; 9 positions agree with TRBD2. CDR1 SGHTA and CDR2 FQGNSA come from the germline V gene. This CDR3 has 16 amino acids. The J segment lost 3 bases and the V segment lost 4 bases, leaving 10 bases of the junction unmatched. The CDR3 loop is CASSSHIAGASYEQYF. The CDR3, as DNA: TGTGCCAGCAGCTCACACATAGCGGGAGCCAGCTACGAGCAGTACTTC. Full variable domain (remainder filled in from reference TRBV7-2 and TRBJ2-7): GAGVSQSPSNKVTEKGKDVELRCDPISGHTALYWYRQSLGQGLEFLIYFQGNSAPDKSGLPSDRFSAERTGGSVSTLTIQRTQQEDSAVYLCASSSHIAGASYEQYFGPGTRLTVT.

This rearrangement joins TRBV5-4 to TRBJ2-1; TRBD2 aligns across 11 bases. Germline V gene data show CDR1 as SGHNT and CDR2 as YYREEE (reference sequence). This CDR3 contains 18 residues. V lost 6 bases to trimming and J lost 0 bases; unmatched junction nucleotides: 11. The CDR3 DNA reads TGTGCCAGCACTCCAGGGACTAGCGGACACAGCTCCTACAATGAGCAGTTCTTC. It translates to CASTPGTSGHSSYNEQFF.

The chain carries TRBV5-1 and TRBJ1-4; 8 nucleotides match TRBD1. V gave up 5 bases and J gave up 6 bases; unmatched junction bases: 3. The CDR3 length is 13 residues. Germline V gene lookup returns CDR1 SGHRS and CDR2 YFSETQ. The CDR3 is CASRPDRDEKLFF. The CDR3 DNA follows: TGCGCCAGCAGACCGGACAGGGATGAAAAACTGTTTTTT.

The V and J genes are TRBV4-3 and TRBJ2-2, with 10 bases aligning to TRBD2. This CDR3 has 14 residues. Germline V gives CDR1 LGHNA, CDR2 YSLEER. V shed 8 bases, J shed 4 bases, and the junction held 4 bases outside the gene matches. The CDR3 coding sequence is TGCGCCAGCTCCAAGCGGGGGGGCACCGGGGAGCTGTTTTTT. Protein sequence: CASSKRGGTGELFF.